One and the same sample provided the 13 T cell receptor beta chains below, sequenced in a study of glioma-infiltrating T cells. TCR alpha and beta CDR3 regions were amplified from RNA using iRepertoire nested multiplex PCR. One entry per CDR3 protein, called by TCRdb with MiXCR from the multiplex PCR reads. The sample lists around 390,000 distinct CDR3 sequences, about two fifths occurring once. Specimen: glioma tissue, nonneoplastic brain tissue, or PBMCs (not recorded which). The receptors were gathered from a human donor with low-grade glioma or glioblastoma, undergoing nonglioma brain surgery, or in good health (not recorded which).

Regarding this clonotype: The CDR3 ends on some other residue instead of the conserved phenylalanine or tryptophan, so this is likely a read error. The V gene is TRBV28, the J gene TRBJ2-3; TRBD1 or TRBD2 may be the D gene (5 bases each). This CDR3 spans 14 amino acids. Germline V gene data show CDR1 as MDHEN and CDR2 as SYDVKM. Trimming stripped 7 bases from V and 3 bases from J, with 14 bases between. CDR3 nucleotides: TGTGCCAGCAATCTATGGGGGTTAACAGATACGCAGTATTCT. This gives the protein CASNLWGLTDTQYS.

This clonotype was picked up a small number of times. V and J are TRBV27 and TRBJ2-3, with 7 bases that match TRBD2. The CDR3 is 15 residues long. The germline V gene encodes CDR1 MNHEY and CDR2 SMNVEV (reference sequence). The ends lost 7 bases at V and 0 bases at J; junction bases unmatched: 7. The CDR3 region is CASTPLARSTDTQYF. CDR3 sequence (DNA): TGTGCCAGCACCCCACTAGCGAGAAGCACAGATACGCAGTATTTT.

As for this clonotype: An end of the junction differs from the germline gene, which may be a read error. The V gene is TRBV15, the J gene TRBJ2-1; D perhaps matches TRBD1 (5 bases). CDR3 size: 16 residues. Germline loops: CDR1 LNHNV, CDR2 YYDKDF (reference sequence). CDR3 in amino acids: CATSRDGRVSYNEQSF. The CDR3 DNA follows: TGTGCCACCAGCAGAGATGGCAGGGTCAGCTACAATGAGCAGTCCTTC.

CDR3 DNA sequence: TGCGCCAGCAGCTTAATGCCTTGGGATGAGCAGTTCTTC. Residues: CASSLMPWDEQFF. This chain connects TRBV5-1 to TRBJ2-1; D unresolved. CDR3 length equals 13 residues. CDR1 is SGHRS and CDR2 is YFSETQ in the germline V gene. V lost 2 bases and J lost 8, with 11 bases in between. Filled out from reference TRBV5-1 and TRBJ2-1, the complete variable domain reads KAGVTQTPRYLIKTRGQQVTLSCSPISGHRSVSWYQQTPGQGLQFLFEYFSETQRNKGNFPGRFSGRQFSNSRSEMNVSTLELGDSALYLCASSLMPWDEQFFGPGTRLTVL.

This clonotype was recorded a few times. The chain carries TRBV19 and TRBJ2-1; D is undetermined. This CDR3 is built from 14 residues. Germline V lookup: CDR1 LNHDA, CDR2 SQIVND (reference sequence). Trimming removed 5 bases at V and 0 bases at J, with 8 bases between. The CDR3 DNA sequence: TGTGCCAGTAGTTTGCGGTACTCCTACAATGAGCAGTTCTTC. It specifies CASSLRYSYNEQFF.

There are a few counts of this clonotype. CDR3 sequence: CSVASGMSDTQYF. The DNA of the CDR3 is TGCAGCGTTGCCAGCGGGATGTCAGATACGCAGTATTTT. The J gene is TRBJ2-3, the V gene TRBV29-1; the match to TRBD2 covers 7 bases. The V gene end was trimmed by 4 bases and the J gene end by 4 bases; junction bases not matched to a gene: 5. Germline V gene sequence: CDR1 SQVTM, CDR2 ANQGSEA. The CDR3 is made up of 13 amino acids.

This clonotype showed up just a few times. The V call is TRBV28, the J call TRBJ2-1; the match to TRBD2 covers 9 bases. Per germline, CDR1 MDHEN and CDR2 SYDVKM. J was trimmed by 8 bases and V by 6 bases; bases with no gene match: 11. The CDR3 runs 15 residues. The CDR3 sequence: CASSMVLAGSHEQFF. CDR3 sequence (DNA): TGTGCCAGCAGCATGGTTCTAGCGGGATCCCATGAGCAGTTCTTC. Complete variable domain (other parts from reference TRBV28 and TRBJ2-1): DVKVTQSSRYLVKRTGEKVFLECVQDMDHENMFWYRQDPGLGLRLIYFSYDVKMKEKGDIPEGYSVSREKKERFSLILESASTNQTSMYLCASSMVLAGSHEQFFGPGTRLTVL.

In DNA form, the CDR3 reads TGTGCCAGCAGCTTGACTCGACGGTCCTGGCACTATGGCTACACCTTC. Protein product: CASSLTRRSWHYGYTF. The gene calls are TRBV5-8 and TRBJ1-2, with D hard to call. V dropped 1 base and J dropped 3 bases, with 16 bases sitting between them. The length of the CDR3 is 16 residues. Germline CDR1 is SGHTS and CDR2 is YDEGEE.

In its sample, this clonotype was seen a few times. The V call is TRBV2, the J call TRBJ2-1, with TRBD2 matching over 10 bases. The V and J ends lost 6 bases and 4 bases, in that order; junction bases with no gene match: 6. The CDR3 is 15 residues long. Germline V gene lookup returns CDR1 SNHLY and CDR2 FYNNEI. DNA of the CDR3: TGTGCCAGCAGACCCCCTAGCGGGAGTTACAATGAGCAGTTCTTC. This sequence encodes CASRPPSGSYNEQFF.

This clonotype came up a few times. The chain has TRBV4-3 and TRBJ2-1; tentatively, D is TRBD1 (5 bases). CDR1 is LGHNA and CDR2 is YSLEER in the germline V gene. V lost 4 bases and J 10 bases, leaving 17 bases between the germline ends. The CDR3 spans 14 residues. CDR3 sequence: CASSPLLNGAEQFF. CDR3 sequence (DNA): TGCGCCAGCAGCCCTCTCCTTAATGGGGCGGAGCAGTTCTTC.

Here the CDR3 DNA reads TGCGCCAGCAGCTCTCTAGCGGGCGGGGAAAATGAGCAGTTCTTC. This sequence encodes CASSSLAGGENEQFF. The V call is TRBV5-1, the J call TRBJ2-7, with 8 bases aligning to TRBD2. The DNA end favors TRBJ2-1, so the J call may be wrong. CDR1 SGHRS and CDR2 YFSETQ come from the germline V gene. This CDR3 is 15 amino acids long.

Concerning this clonotype itself: The conserved final phenylalanine or tryptophan is absent from the CDR3, which likely points to a read error. The chain joins TRBV4-1 to TRBJ1-2, with D perhaps matching TRBD1 (5 bases). The CDR3 sequence is 13 residues long. V shed 5 bases and J shed 1 base, with 8 bases lying between them. The germline gives CDR1 MGHRA, CDR2 YSYEKL. The CDR3 region has the DNA TGCGCCAGCAGCGTTGACAGTAACTATGGCTACACCTCC. Protein sequence: CASSVDSNYGYTS.

This clonotype was picked up a small number of times. This sequence joins TRBV10-3 and TRBJ1-2; perhaps TRBD1 as D (5 bases). Germline-derived CDR1 and CDR2 are ENHRY and SYGVKD. The CDR3 totals 14 residues. The V gene lost 6 bases and the J gene lost 5 bases, with 16 bases spanning the gap. The CDR3 loop is CAIRGQGVRYGYTF. The CDR3 region has the DNA TGTGCCATCAGAGGGCAGGGTGTGAGGTATGGCTACACCTTC.